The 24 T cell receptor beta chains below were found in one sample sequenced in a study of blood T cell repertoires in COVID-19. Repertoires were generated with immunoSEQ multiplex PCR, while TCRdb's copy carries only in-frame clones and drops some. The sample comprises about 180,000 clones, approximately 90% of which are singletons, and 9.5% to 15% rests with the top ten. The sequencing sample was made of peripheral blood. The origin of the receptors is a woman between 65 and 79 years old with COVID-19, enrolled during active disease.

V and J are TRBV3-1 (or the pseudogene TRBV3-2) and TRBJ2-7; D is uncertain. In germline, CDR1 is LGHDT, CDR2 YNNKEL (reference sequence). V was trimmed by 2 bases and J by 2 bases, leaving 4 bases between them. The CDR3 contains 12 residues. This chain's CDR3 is CASSQTPYEQYF. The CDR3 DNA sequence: TGTGCCAGCAGCCAAACACCCTACGAGCAGTACTTC.

The CDR3 sequence: CASKRTSGGEQYF. DNA of the CDR3: TGTGCCAGCAAACGGACTAGCGGGGGCGAGCAGTACTTC. The rearrangement joins TRBV12-3 or TRBV12-4 to TRBJ2-7; 13 bases match TRBD2. V shed 7 bases, J shed 6 bases, and the junction held 3 bases outside the gene matches. This CDR3 spans 13 amino acids.

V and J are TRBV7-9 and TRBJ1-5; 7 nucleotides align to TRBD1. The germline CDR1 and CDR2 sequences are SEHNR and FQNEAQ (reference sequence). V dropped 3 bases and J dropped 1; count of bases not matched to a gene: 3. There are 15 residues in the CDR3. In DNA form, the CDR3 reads TGTGCCAGCAGCTTGACAGGGATGAGCAATCAGCCCCAGCATTTT. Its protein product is CASSLTGMSNQPQHF.

The CDR3 loop reads CASSLWAYTATNEKLFF. DNA of the CDR3: TGTGCCAGCAGTTTGTGGGCTTATACAGCAACTAATGAAAAACTGTTTTTT. The chain is built from TRBV28 and TRBJ1-4; D gene ambiguous. V lost 3 bases, J lost 0 bases, and 14 bases lay in between. This CDR3 has 17 residues. Germline V gene lookup returns CDR1 MDHEN and CDR2 SYDVKM.

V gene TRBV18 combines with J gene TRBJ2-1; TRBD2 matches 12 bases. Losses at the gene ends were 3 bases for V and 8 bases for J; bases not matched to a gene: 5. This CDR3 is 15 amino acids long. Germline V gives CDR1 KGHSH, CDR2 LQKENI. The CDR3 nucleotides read TGTGCCAGCTCACCTAGGACTAGCGGGACCGATGAGCAGTTCTTC. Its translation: CASSPRTSGTDEQFF.

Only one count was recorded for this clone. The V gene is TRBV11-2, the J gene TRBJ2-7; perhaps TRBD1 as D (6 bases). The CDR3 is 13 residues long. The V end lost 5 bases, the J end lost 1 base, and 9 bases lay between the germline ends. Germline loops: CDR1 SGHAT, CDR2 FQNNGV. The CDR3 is CASSVGHSYEQYF. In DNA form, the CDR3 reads TGTGCCAGCAGCGTGGGACATTCCTACGAGCAGTACTTC.

CDR3 in amino acids: CASTTDRGGNTIYF. CDR3 sequence (DNA): TGTGCCAGCACCACGGACAGGGGAGGAAACACCATATATTTT. The rearrangement joins TRBV7-9 to TRBJ1-3, with 9 bases lining up with TRBD1. Germline V gene sequence: CDR1 SEHNR, CDR2 FQNEAQ (reference sequence). The trim removed 7 bases at V and 4 bases at J, leaving 5 bases unmatched. CDR3 length: 14 amino acids.

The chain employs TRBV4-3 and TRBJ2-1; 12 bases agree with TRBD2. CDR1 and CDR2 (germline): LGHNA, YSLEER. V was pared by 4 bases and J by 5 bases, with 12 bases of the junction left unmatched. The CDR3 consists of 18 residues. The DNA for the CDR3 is TGCGCCAGCAGCCCCTCATCCGGGACTAGCGGGTTAGACAATGAGCAGTTCTTC. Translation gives CASSPSSGTSGLDNEQFF.

This CDR3 is CASSQGMNTEAFF. CDR3 in DNA: TGTGCCAGCAGCCAGGGGATGAACACTGAAGCTTTCTTT. The chain employs TRBV6-5 and TRBJ1-1, with D possibly matching TRBD1 (6 bases). Germline assignment: CDR1 MNHEY and CDR2 SVGAGI. V lost 6 bases and J 0 bases, leaving 8 bases between the germline ends. This CDR3 spans 13 amino acids.

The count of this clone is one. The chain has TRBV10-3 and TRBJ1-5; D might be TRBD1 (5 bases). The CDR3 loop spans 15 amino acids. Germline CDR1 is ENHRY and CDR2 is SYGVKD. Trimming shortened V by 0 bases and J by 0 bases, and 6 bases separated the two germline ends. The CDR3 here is CAISESGDSNQPQHF. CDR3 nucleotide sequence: TGTGCCATCAGTGAGTCAGGGGATAGCAATCAGCCCCAGCATTTT.

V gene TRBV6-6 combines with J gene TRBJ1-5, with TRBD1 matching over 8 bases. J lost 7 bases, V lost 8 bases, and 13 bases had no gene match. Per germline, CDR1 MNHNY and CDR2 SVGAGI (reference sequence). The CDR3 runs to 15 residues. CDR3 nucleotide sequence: TGTGCCAGCCTCGTCGGGGCAGGGGGCAGGCAGCCCCAGCATTTT. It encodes CASLVGAGGRQPQHF.

The CDR3 loop is CAWSTRDRVTGNTIYF. CDR3 nucleotide sequence: TGTGCCTGGAGTACAAGGGACAGGGTTACTGGAAACACCATATATTTT. The chain is built from TRBV30 and TRBJ1-3; 9 nucleotides line up with TRBD1. This CDR3 spans 16 amino acids. The ends lost 2 bases at V and 2 bases at J; junction bases unmatched: 7. CDR1 is GTSNPN, CDR2 SVGIG, per germline (reference sequence).

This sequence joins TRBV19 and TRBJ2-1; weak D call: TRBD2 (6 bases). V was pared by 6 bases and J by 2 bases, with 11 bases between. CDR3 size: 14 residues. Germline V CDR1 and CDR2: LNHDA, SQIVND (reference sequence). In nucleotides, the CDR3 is TGTGCCAGTAGACCCCGCGGGGCCTACAATGAGCAGTTCTTC. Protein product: CASRPRGAYNEQFF. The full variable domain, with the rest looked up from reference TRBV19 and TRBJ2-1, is DGGITQSPKYLFRKEGQNVTLSCEQNLNHDAMYWYRQDPGQGLRLIYYSQIVNDFQKGDIAEGYSVSREKKESFPLTVTSAQKNPTAFYLCASRPRGAYNEQFFGPGTRLTVL.

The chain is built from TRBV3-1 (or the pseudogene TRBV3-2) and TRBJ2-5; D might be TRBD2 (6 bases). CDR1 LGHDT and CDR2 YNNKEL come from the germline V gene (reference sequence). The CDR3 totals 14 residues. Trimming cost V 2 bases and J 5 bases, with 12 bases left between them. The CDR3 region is CASSQPGGRETQYF. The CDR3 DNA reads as TGTGCCAGCAGCCAACCCGGGGGTCGGGAGACCCAGTACTTC.

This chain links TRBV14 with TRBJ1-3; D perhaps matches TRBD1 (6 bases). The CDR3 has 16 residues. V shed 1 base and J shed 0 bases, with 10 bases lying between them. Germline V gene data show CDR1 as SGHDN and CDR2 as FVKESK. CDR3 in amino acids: CASSQVQGFSGNTIYF. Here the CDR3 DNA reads TGTGCCAGCAGCCAAGTCCAGGGGTTCTCTGGAAACACCATATATTTT.

The CDR3 sequence is CAWSVGGTSGANVLTF. The CDR3, as DNA: TGTGCCTGGAGTGTGGGCGGGACCTCTGGGGCCAACGTCCTGACTTTC. The rearrangement joins TRBV30 to TRBJ2-6; D possibly corresponds to TRBD2 (6 bases). The V gene lost 0 bases and the J gene lost 0 bases, with 9 bases spanning the gap. From germline, CDR1 is GTSNPN and CDR2 SVGIG (reference sequence). This CDR3 has 16 amino acids.

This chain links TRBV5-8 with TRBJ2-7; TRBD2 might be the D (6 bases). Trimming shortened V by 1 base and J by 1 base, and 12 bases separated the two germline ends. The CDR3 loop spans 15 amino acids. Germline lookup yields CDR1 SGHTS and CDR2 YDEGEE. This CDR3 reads CASSLHGGRSYEQYF. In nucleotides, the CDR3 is TGTGCCAGCAGCTTGCACGGGGGTCGATCCTACGAGCAGTACTTC. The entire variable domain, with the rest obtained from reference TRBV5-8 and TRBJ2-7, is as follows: EAGVTQSPTHLIKTRGQQATLRCSPISGHTSVYWYQQALGLGLQFLLWYDEGEERNRGNFPPRFSGRQFPNYSSELNVNALELEDSALYLCASSLHGGRSYEQYFGPGTRLTVT.

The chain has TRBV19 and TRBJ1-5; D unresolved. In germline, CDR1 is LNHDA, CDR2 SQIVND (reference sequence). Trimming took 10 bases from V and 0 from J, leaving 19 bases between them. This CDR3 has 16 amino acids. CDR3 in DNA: TGTGCCACCACTTTGGGCAGTTATAATAGCAATCAGCCCCAGCATTTT. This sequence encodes CATTLGSYNSNQPQHF.

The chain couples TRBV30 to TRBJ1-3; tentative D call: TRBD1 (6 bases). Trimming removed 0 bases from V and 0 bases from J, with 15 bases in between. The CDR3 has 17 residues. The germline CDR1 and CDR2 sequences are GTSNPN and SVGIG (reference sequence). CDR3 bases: TGTGCCTGGAGTGTACCAGGGGCCCTGAGCTCTGGAAACACCATATATTTT. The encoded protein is CAWSVPGALSSGNTIYF.

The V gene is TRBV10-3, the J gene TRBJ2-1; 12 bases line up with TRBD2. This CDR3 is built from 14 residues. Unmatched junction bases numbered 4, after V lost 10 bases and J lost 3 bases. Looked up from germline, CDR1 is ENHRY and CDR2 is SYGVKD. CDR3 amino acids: CATGTSGYYNEQFF. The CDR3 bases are TGTGCCACCGGGACTAGCGGGTACTACAATGAGCAGTTCTTC.

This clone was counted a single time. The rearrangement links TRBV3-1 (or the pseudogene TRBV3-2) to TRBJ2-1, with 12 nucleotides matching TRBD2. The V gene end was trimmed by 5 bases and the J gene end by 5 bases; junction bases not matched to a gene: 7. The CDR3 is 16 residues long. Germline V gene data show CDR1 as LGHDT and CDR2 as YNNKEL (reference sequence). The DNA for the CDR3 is TGTGCCAGCAGCAGGACGACTAGCGGGAGCCACAATGAGCAGTTCTTC. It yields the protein CASSRTTSGSHNEQFF.

The CDR3 loop reads CASSTGTGSEKLFF. The CDR3 bases are TGCGCCAGCAGCACCGGGACAGGGAGCGAAAAACTGTTTTTT. This sequence joins TRBV5-1 and TRBJ1-4; 9 bases agree with TRBD1. With V trimmed by 4 bases and J by 8 bases, 6 bases remained unmatched. This CDR3 is 14 amino acids long. CDR1 and CDR2 from the germline V gene are SGHRS and YFSETQ.

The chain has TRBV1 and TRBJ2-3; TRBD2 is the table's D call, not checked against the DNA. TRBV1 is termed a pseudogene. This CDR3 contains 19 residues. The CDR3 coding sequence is TGCACCAGCAGCCAAGATCCGGACAGCGGGACGCTACACACAGATACGCAGTATTTT. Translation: CTSSQDPDSGTLHTDTQYF.

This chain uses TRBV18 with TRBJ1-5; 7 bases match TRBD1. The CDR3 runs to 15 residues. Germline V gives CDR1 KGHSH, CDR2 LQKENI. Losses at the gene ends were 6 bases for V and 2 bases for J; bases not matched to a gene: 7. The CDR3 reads CASSNRQGGNQPQHF. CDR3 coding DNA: TGTGCCAGCTCGAACCGACAGGGTGGCAATCAGCCCCAGCATTTT.